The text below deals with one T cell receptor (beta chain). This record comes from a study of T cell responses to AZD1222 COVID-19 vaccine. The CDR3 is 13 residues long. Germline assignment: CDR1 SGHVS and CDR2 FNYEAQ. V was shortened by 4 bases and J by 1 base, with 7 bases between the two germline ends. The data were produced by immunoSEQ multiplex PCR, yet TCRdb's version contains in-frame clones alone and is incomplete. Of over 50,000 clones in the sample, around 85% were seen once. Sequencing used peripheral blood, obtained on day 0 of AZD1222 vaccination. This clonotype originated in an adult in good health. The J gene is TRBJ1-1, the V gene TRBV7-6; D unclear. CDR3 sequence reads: CASSYPGNTEAFF. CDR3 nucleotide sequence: TGTGCCAGCAGCTACCCAGGGAACACTGAAGCTTTCTTT.